This entry features one T cell receptor (beta chain) sequence. Its antigen is unknown. Profiled with immunoSEQ multiplex PCR; TCRdb holds only in-frame clones, not every one. Of about 350,000 clones listed, around 88% were seen once; the top ten hold about 10%. The treatment denotes: around 19 received Ad26.COV2.S at low or high dose, single or two shots; 5 received placebo; per-sample allocation not given. The study sampled participants on day 63 after the first vaccine or placebo injection. Vaccination used an Ad26 vector expressing Wuhan-strain SARS-CoV-2 spike. The data originate from a study of Ad26.COV2.S vaccination and SARS-CoV-2 variants. Study-level information: Intramuscular Ad26.COV2.S at 5x10^10 or 1x10^11 viral particles. General study results and limits: Relative to placebo recipients, vaccine recipients exhibited elevated spike-specific TCR breadth.

The source is a person between 18 and 65 years old who received the Ad26.COV2.S COVID-19 vaccine or a placebo. The starting material was peripheral blood, obtained in a trial of Ad26.COV2.S vaccine versus placebo.

CDR3 residues: CASSDRAWDQPQHF. In DNA, the CDR3 is TGTGCCAGCTCCGACAGGGCGTGGGATCAGCCCCAGCATTTT. The chain has TRBV18 and TRBJ1-5, with 7 bases fitting TRBD1. Germline-derived CDR1 and CDR2 are KGHSH and LQKENI. The ends lost 6 bases at V and 5 bases at J; junction bases unmatched: 7. The CDR3 sequence is 14 residues long.